This record looks at one TCR beta chain sequence and its context. Antigen: not known. V lost 0 bases to trimming and J lost 4 bases, with 16 bases between them. The CDR3 covers 16 residues. Germline CDR1 SGHRS, CDR2 YFSETQ. The data originate from a study of CD8 T cells in ankylosing spondylitis. Points from the study as a whole: A TCR beta motif of 7 to 9 highly homologous variants seemed to mark ankylosing spondylitis blood.

5'-RACE, quantitative and with molecular barcodes, yielded the TCR beta libraries. TCRdb re-derived calls from the 5' RACE reads in MiXCR, one entry per CDR3 protein. Of some 290,000 distinct CDR3 sequences in the sample, around 18% were seen once. The chain couples TRBV5-1 to TRBJ1-1; D is perhaps TRBD1 (6 bases). The receptor was isolated from a male donor with ankylosing spondylitis or in good health (not recorded which). Material: blood, either unsorted or a sorted T cell fraction (not recorded which). The CDR3 nucleotides are TGCGCCAGCAGCTTGGCCGAAAGGGGGAGGGGCACTGAAGCTTTCTTT. This encodes CASSLAERGRGTEAFF.